The 23 T cell receptor beta chains presented below share a single source sample, sequenced in a study of shared clonotypes between healthy human individuals. The method was immunoSEQ multiplex PCR; TCRdb's version includes in-frame clones alone and lacks a portion of them. The sample shows approximately 320,000 clones, approximately 79% of them seen only once. The sequenced material came from memory CD4+ T cells sorted from blood. Stated subset: CD45RA-negative fraction. The receptors derive from a man under 40 in good health.

The chain uses TRBV5-1 and TRBJ2-1; 12 bases are shared with TRBD2. CDR1 SGHRS and CDR2 YFSETQ come from the germline V gene. The CDR3 consists of 18 residues. V lost 4 bases to trimming and J lost 0 bases; unmatched junction nucleotides: 8. The CDR3 DNA reads TGCGCCAGCAGCCCCGGGACTAGCGGGCTAAGCTCCTACAATGAGCAGTTCTTC. As protein: CASSPGTSGLSSYNEQFF.

This rearrangement joins TRBV2 to TRBJ1-1; no definite D call. The CDR3 has 13 residues. With 4 bases removed from V and 7 bases from J, the gap between germline ends came to 13 bases. Germline-derived CDR1 and CDR2 are SNHLY and FYNNEI. The DNA for the CDR3 is TGTGCCAGCAGTGGACGTCTATACATTGAAGCTTTCTTT. It codes for CASSGRLYIEAFF.

The V call is TRBV2, the J call TRBJ2-7, with D tentatively TRBD1 (6 bases). This CDR3 contains 13 residues. Trimming cost V 10 bases and J 2 bases, with 15 bases left between them. In germline, CDR1 is SNHLY, CDR2 FYNNEI. The CDR3 region is CATSAQGTYEQYF. The CDR3 DNA is TGTGCCACCTCGGCACAGGGAACCTACGAGCAGTACTTC.

V gene TRBV4-3 combines with J gene TRBJ1-5; no firm D call. CDR1 is LGHNA, CDR2 YSLEER, per germline. The V end lost 0 bases, the J end lost 9 bases, and 12 bases lay between the germline ends. This CDR3 spans 14 amino acids. In DNA form, the CDR3 reads TGCGCCAGCAGCCAAGATCAGCTACGTCCGCCCCAGCATTTT. Protein product: CASSQDQLRPPQHF.

This chain joins TRBV18 and TRBJ2-1; D uncertain. The germline gives CDR1 KGHSH, CDR2 LQKENI. The CDR3 length is 15 residues. V was trimmed by 2 bases and J by 3 bases, leaving 11 bases between them. CDR3 sequence (DNA): TGTGCCAGCTCACCAGGCCTACAGAACTACAATGAGCAGTTCTTC. This translates into CASSPGLQNYNEQFF.

This chain links TRBV7-8 with TRBJ2-5; D possibly corresponds to TRBD2 (6 bases). Trimming left V 3 bases short and J 7 bases short, with 21 bases between. Germline assignment: CDR1 SGHVS and CDR2 FQNEAQ. CDR3 length: 16 amino acids. Here the CDR3 reads CASSFSGAQTRGTQYF. For the CDR3, the DNA is TGTGCCAGCAGCTTTTCCGGGGCCCAAACGCGGGGGACCCAGTACTTC.

This clone was counted many times. V is TRBV10-3 and J is TRBJ1-1, with D perhaps matching TRBD1 (6 bases). Trimming cost V 8 bases and J 2 bases, with 18 bases left between them. CDR1 is ENHRY and CDR2 is SYGVKD in the germline V gene. The CDR3 is made up of 15 amino acids. The CDR3 DNA follows: TGTGCCATCCGGGGGGGCCTCGAAGCCAACACTGAAGCTTTCTTT. Encoded protein: CAIRGGLEANTEAFF.

The chain recombines TRBV28 with TRBJ2-7; D perhaps matches TRBD2 (5 bases). Germline V gene sequence: CDR1 MDHEN, CDR2 SYDVKM. Trimming cost V 7 bases and J 3 bases, with 10 bases left between them. This CDR3 spans 12 amino acids. This CDR3 reads CASNGMGYEQYF. The CDR3 DNA reads TGTGCCAGCAACGGGATGGGCTACGAGCAGTACTTC.

The chain has TRBV4-1 and TRBJ2-3, with 7 positions matching TRBD2. After removal of 1 base from V and 1 base from J, the junction contained 2 bases not matched to a gene. This CDR3 region has 15 residues. Per the germline V gene, CDR1 is MGHRA and CDR2 is YSYEKL. CDR3 loop: CASSQGAGGTDTQYF. Here the CDR3 DNA reads TGCGCCAGCAGCCAAGGTGCGGGAGGCACAGATACGCAGTATTTT.

The chain combines TRBV19 with TRBJ2-3; D unresolved. This CDR3 has 14 residues. V dropped 4 bases and J dropped 4 bases, with 12 bases sitting between them. Germline-derived CDR1 and CDR2 are LNHDA and SQIVND (reference sequence). The CDR3 spells CASSTRLPPDTQYF. The DNA for the CDR3 is TGTGCCAGTAGTACCAGACTCCCCCCAGATACGCAGTATTTT.

V gene TRBV4-3 combines with J gene TRBJ2-3; 7 bases fit TRBD2. The CDR3 is 13 residues long. CDR1 is LGHNA, CDR2 YSLEER, per germline. V shed 3 bases, J shed 6 bases, and the junction held 3 bases outside the gene matches. CDR3 sequence: CASSQALADTQYF. The CDR3 DNA reads as TGCGCCAGCAGCCAGGCACTAGCGGATACGCAGTATTTT.

This clone was observed a few times. The chain is built from TRBV27 and TRBJ1-1; TRBD1 agrees at 7 bases. The CDR3 contains 15 residues. CDR1 and CDR2 (germline): MNHEY, SMNVEV (reference sequence). V shed 5 bases, J shed 6 bases, and the junction held 12 bases outside the gene matches. The CDR3 sequence is CASSGWVQGGAEAFF. In DNA, the CDR3 is TGTGCCAGCAGTGGATGGGTCCAGGGGGGGGCTGAAGCTTTCTTT.

This chain uses TRBV4-3 with TRBJ2-1; TRBD2 agrees at 9 bases. Trimming took 0 bases from V and 10 from J; bases not matched to a gene: 10. The CDR3 is 16 amino acids. The germline CDR1 and CDR2 sequences are LGHNA and YSLEER. In DNA, the CDR3 is TGCGCCAGCAGCCAAGATCCTAGAGCGGGAGGTTGGGAGCAGTTCTTC. Its protein product is CASSQDPRAGGWEQFF.

The chain has TRBV30 and TRBJ1-4; TRBD1 agrees at 11 bases. The V gene end was trimmed by 2 bases and the J gene end by 7 bases; junction bases not matched to a gene: 12. The germline CDR1 and CDR2 sequences are GTSNPN and SVGIG (reference sequence). The CDR3 runs 17 residues. CDR3 DNA: TGTGCCTGGAGTTCCTTGCGAACGGACAGGGGGCGTGAAAAACTGTTTTTT. Translated: CAWSSLRTDRGREKLFF.

The chain recombines TRBV7-8 with TRBJ1-5; 7 nucleotides align to TRBD1. The CDR3 covers 17 residues. Germline V gives CDR1 SGHVS, CDR2 FQNEAQ. The V and J ends lost 3 bases and 0 bases, in that order; junction bases with no gene match: 8. The DNA of the CDR3 is TGTGCCAGCAGCTTGGGTGCCGGGACAGATAGCAATCAGCCCCAGCATTTT. This translates into CASSLGAGTDSNQPQHF.

The chain employs TRBV6-5 and TRBJ2-5, with no clear D. From germline, CDR1 is MNHEY and CDR2 SVGAGI. V lost 2 bases, J lost 4 bases, and 14 bases lay in between. This CDR3 comprises 15 residues. CDR3 DNA: TGTGCCAGCAGTTACGGCGCAGGTACCGGAGAGACCCAGTACTTC. Its protein product is CASSYGAGTGETQYF.

The rearrangement links TRBV10-3 to TRBJ1-5; D is undetermined. CDR1 is ENHRY and CDR2 is SYGVKD in the germline V gene. This CDR3 is built from 13 residues. CDR3 sequence (DNA): TGTGCATCCCGGCGGACCCTAAATCAGCCCCAGCATTTT. Translation gives CASRRTLNQPQHF.

Concerning this clone: Other DNA variants within this sample encode the same CDR3. This chain joins TRBV7-2 and TRBJ2-6; TRBD2 might be the D (7 bases). Trimming cost V 2 bases and J 0 bases, with 17 bases left between them. Germline V gene data show CDR1 as SGHTA and CDR2 as FQGNSA. This CDR3 spans 19 amino acids. CDR3 amino acids: CASSLYRGRGYSGANVLTF. DNA for the CDR3: TGTGCCAGCAGCTTATATAGGGGGAGGGGTTACTCTGGGGCCAACGTCCTGACTTTC.

V is TRBV2 and J is TRBJ1-3; 7 bases map to TRBD1. V trimming: 6 bases; J trimming: 1 base; junction bases outside the gene matches: 6. The germline V gene has CDR1 SNHLY and CDR2 FYNNEI. The CDR3 has 15 amino acids. CDR3 loop: CASRGQSGSGNTIYF. The CDR3 nucleotides read TGTGCCAGCAGGGGACAGTCTGGGTCTGGAAACACCATATATTTT.

The V and J genes are TRBV11-2 and TRBJ2-1, with D uncertain. The CDR3 totals 17 residues. Germline loops: CDR1 SGHAT, CDR2 FQNNGV. Trimming cost V 0 bases and J 0 bases, with 12 bases left between them. This chain's CDR3 is CASSLDLAGSSYNEQFF. CDR3 coding DNA: TGTGCCAGCAGCTTAGATCTCGCCGGTAGCTCCTACAATGAGCAGTTCTTC.

This clone has just a few counts. V usage is TRBV2 and J usage is TRBJ1-4; 7 positions agree with TRBD1. V trimming: 8 bases; J trimming: 11 bases; junction bases outside the gene matches: 11. The V gene's germline CDR1 is SNHLY and CDR2 FYNNEI. The CDR3 loop spans 13 amino acids. This CDR3 is CASGYDRVEKLFF. As DNA, the CDR3 is TGTGCCAGCGGGTACGACAGGGTTGAGAAACTGTTTTTT.

The chain uses TRBV4-3 and TRBJ1-5; D not resolved. The CDR3 runs 15 residues. V lost 0 bases and J 9 bases, leaving 15 bases between the germline ends. The germline V gene encodes CDR1 LGHNA and CDR2 YSLEER. The DNA of the CDR3 is TGCGCCAGCAGCCAAGATCTTGGACCTTCCGGGCCCCAGCATTTT. Amino acids: CASSQDLGPSGPQHF.

Concerning this clone: This sample includes further DNA sequences coding for the same CDR3. The chain is built from TRBV7-9 and TRBJ2-7; possibly TRBD1 or TRBD2 for D (5 bases each). Trimming removed 1 base at V and 3 bases at J, with 7 bases between. Germline V gene data show CDR1 as SEHNR and CDR2 as FQNEAQ (reference sequence). CDR3 length: 13 residues. The CDR3: CASSLVGGYEQYF. In DNA, the CDR3 is TGTGCCAGCAGCTTAGTTGGGGGCTACGAGCAGTACTTC.